Below are 32 T cell receptor beta chains sequenced from a single sample in a study of OX40 agonist ivuxolimab in advanced cancers. The assay was immunoSEQ multiplex PCR, and TCRdb's table has in-frame clones only and misses some. The table includes 25,000 to 35,000 clones, around 84% detected once. The sequences come from CD4+ or CD8+ T cells sorted from blood, collected in a trial of the OX40 agonist ivuxolimab. The receptors were gathered from an adult with an advanced solid tumor such as melanoma, head and neck, liver or kidney cancer.

Notes on this clone: One junction end disagrees with the germline gene, perhaps due to a read error. The rearrangement uses TRBV11-1 and TRBJ2-1; maybe TRBD1 (6 bases). The CDR3 runs to 12 residues. Germline CDR1 is SGHAT and CDR2 is FQDESV (reference sequence). The CDR3 DNA is TGTGCCAGCAGCTTAGCAAACAGGGCCGGGGTCTTC. Its translation is CASSLANRAGVF.

This chain uses TRBV19 with TRBJ2-1; no clear D. In germline, CDR1 is LNHDA, CDR2 SQIVND (reference sequence). V lost 1 base and J lost 0, with 7 bases in between. This CDR3 has 15 residues. In nucleotides, the CDR3 is TGTGCCAGTAGTATAGGTGTGGGCTCCTACAATGAGCAGTTCTTC. It yields the protein CASSIGVGSYNEQFF.

V is TRBV7-3 and J is TRBJ2-7; D may be TRBD2 (6 bases). V lost 5 bases and J 5 bases, leaving 16 bases between the germline ends. This CDR3 spans 14 amino acids. The V gene's germline CDR1 is SGHTA and CDR2 FQGTGA. Here the CDR3 DNA reads TGTGCCAGCAGCCAGGAGGGTCTAGGAGACGAGCAGTACTTC. Translating it yields CASSQEGLGDEQYF.

J is TRBJ1-1 and V is TRBV6-5; weak D call: TRBD1 (5 bases). This CDR3 has 12 amino acids. Germline values: CDR1 MNHEY, CDR2 SVGAGI. V lost 6 bases and J lost 3, with 8 bases in between. This CDR3 reads CASRLGDTEAFF. CDR3 coding DNA: TGTGCCAGCAGGTTAGGGGACACTGAAGCTTTCTTT.

The genes are TRBV7-9 and TRBJ1-1; D remains ambiguous. The germline CDR1 and CDR2 sequences are SEHNR and FQNEAQ (reference sequence). V was trimmed by 0 bases and J by 0 bases, leaving 8 bases between them. The CDR3 is made up of 15 amino acids. The CDR3 DNA sequence: TGTGCCAGCAGCTTAGCGATAGGATTGAACACTGAAGCTTTCTTT. Protein product: CASSLAIGLNTEAFF. Full variable domain (remainder filled in from reference TRBV7-9 and TRBJ1-1): DTGVSQNPRHKITKRGQNVTFRCDPISEHNRLYWYRQTLGQGPEFLTYFQNEAQLEKSRLLSDRFSAERPKGSFSTLEIQRTEQGDSAMYLCASSLAIGLNTEAFFGQGTRLTVV.

This sequence joins TRBV6-4 and TRBJ2-7; unclear D gene. The length of the CDR3 is 12 residues. Germline loops: CDR1 MRHNA, CDR2 SNTAGT. Trimming took 2 bases from V and 4 from J, leaving 6 bases between them. DNA of the CDR3: TGTGCCAGCAGTGACAGTCGGTACGAGCAGTACTTC. Its protein product is CASSDSRYEQYF.

This clone was seen only once. The DNA of the CDR3 is TGTGCCAGCAGTTTATCGTTGGCTAGCGGGATAGAGGGGGAGACCCAGTACTTC. The encoded protein is CASSLSLASGIEGETQYF. The chain combines TRBV27 with TRBJ2-5; 9 positions agree with TRBD2. This CDR3 is 18 amino acids long. V was pared by 0 bases and J by 5 bases, with 13 bases of the junction left unmatched. CDR1 and CDR2 (germline): MNHEY, SMNVEV (reference sequence).

This rearrangement joins TRBV19 to TRBJ2-1; D gene uncertain. Trimming left V 3 bases short and J 8 bases short, with 20 bases between. The CDR3 runs to 16 residues. Germline V gives CDR1 LNHDA, CDR2 SQIVND (reference sequence). The CDR3 sequence is CASSIPTATAWDEQFF. In DNA form, the CDR3 reads TGTGCCAGTAGTATTCCCACGGCCACAGCGTGGGATGAGCAGTTCTTC.

The chain carries TRBV7-2 and TRBJ2-7; no firm D call. V lost 5 bases, J lost 1 base, and 3 bases lay in between. CDR3 length equals 11 residues. The V gene's germline CDR1 is SGHTA and CDR2 FQGNSA. The CDR3 region has the DNA TGTGCCAGCAGCCGATCCTACGAGCAGTACTTC. Its protein product is CASSRSYEQYF. The full variable domain, with the rest looked up from reference TRBV7-2 and TRBJ2-7, is GAGVSQSPSNKVTEKGKDVELRCDPISGHTALYWYRQSLGQGLEFLIYFQGNSAPDKSGLPSDRFSAERTGGSVSTLTIQRTQQEDSAVYLCASSRSYEQYFGPGTRLTVT.

The chain carries TRBV4-1 and TRBJ2-3, with 7 nucleotides matching TRBD2. This CDR3 is 18 amino acids long. V lost 6 bases and J lost 0; bases outside the gene matches: 15. CDR1 MGHRA and CDR2 YSYEKL come from the germline V gene. CDR3 sequence: CASSQNYRAGPSTDTQYF. The CDR3 bases are TGCGCCAGCAGTCAAAATTACAGAGCGGGACCTAGCACAGATACGCAGTATTTT.

This chain uses TRBV4-1 with TRBJ1-1, with D perhaps TRBD1 (6 bases). V gave up 2 bases and J gave up 5 bases, with 12 bases separating them. The CDR3 sequence is 14 residues long. Germline-derived CDR1 and CDR2 are MGHRA and YSYEKL. CDR3 bases: TGCGCCAGCAGCCAACGAGGGGGTGGGACTGAAGCTTTCTTT. Translated: CASSQRGGGTEAFF.

The J gene is TRBJ2-1, the V gene TRBV27; TRBD2 matches at 11 bases. The CDR3 extends over 17 amino acids. J was trimmed by 10 bases and V by 2 bases; bases with no gene match: 13. In germline, CDR1 is MNHEY, CDR2 SMNVEV (reference sequence). The DNA of the CDR3 is TGTGCCAGCAGTTTACTTACGACTAGCGGGGTGCATAGGGAGCAGTTCTTC. It codes for CASSLLTTSGVHREQFF.

The chain carries TRBV7-3 and TRBJ2-1; 8 bases are a match to TRBD2. Germline CDR1 and CDR2: SGHTA and FQGTGA. This CDR3 region has 15 residues. J lost 6 bases, V lost 2 bases, and 6 bases had no gene match. CDR3 nucleotides: TGTGCCAGCAGCTTACTAAGCGGGAGTCTCAATGAGCAGTTCTTC. Translating gives CASSLLSGSLNEQFF.

This sequence joins TRBV7-9 and TRBJ2-1; perhaps TRBD1 as D (5 bases). Trimming removed 3 bases at V and 6 bases at J, with 18 bases between. Germline V gives CDR1 SEHNR, CDR2 FQNEAQ (reference sequence). CDR3 length: 16 amino acids. CDR3 sequence: CASSLVGPDRTNEQFF. In DNA form, the CDR3 reads TGTGCCAGCAGCTTGGTGGGGCCCGACAGAACCAATGAGCAGTTCTTC.

CDR3 protein: CASSEVPLTPLGAKNIQYF. For the CDR3, the DNA is TGTGCCAGCAGTGAAGTGCCACTAACCCCTTTGGGAGCCAAAAACATTCAGTACTTC. The genes are TRBV6-1 and TRBJ2-4, with no clear D. This CDR3 has 19 residues. CDR1 MNHNS and CDR2 SASEGT come from the germline V gene. Between the trimmed V and J ends, which lost 1 base and 0 bases, there was a span of 19 bases.

This clone was observed a handful of times. J is TRBJ2-7 and V is TRBV6-5; D possibly corresponds to TRBD1 (6 bases). Trimming stripped 2 bases from V and 3 bases from J, with 8 bases between. The V gene's germline CDR1 is MNHEY and CDR2 SVGAGI. CDR3 length equals 13 residues. CDR3 DNA sequence: TGTGCCAGCAGTTACAGGACAGACTACGAGCAGTACTTC. Protein: CASSYRTDYEQYF.

J is TRBJ2-7 and V is TRBV4-1; possible D gene TRBD1, 5 bases. CDR3 size: 14 residues. The germline CDR1 and CDR2 sequences are MGHRA and YSYEKL. The V and J ends lost 0 bases and 3 bases respectively, with 9 bases between them. CDR3 protein: CASSQEDRGYEQYF. The DNA of the CDR3 is TGCGCCAGCAGCCAAGAAGACAGAGGCTACGAGCAGTACTTC.

This chain uses TRBV2 with TRBJ2-5; D gene uncertain. The CDR3 is 12 residues long. Germline V lookup: CDR1 SNHLY, CDR2 FYNNEI. Trimming cost V 11 bases and J 5 bases, with 15 bases left between them. The CDR3 is CAVSPLGETQYF. CDR3 bases: TGTGCCGTATCCCCTCTGGGGGAGACCCAGTACTTC.

The V gene is TRBV19, the J gene TRBJ2-7; TRBD1 is a possible D gene (5 bases). Trimming shortened V by 3 bases and J by 3 bases, and 15 bases separated the two germline ends. The germline V gene encodes CDR1 LNHDA and CDR2 SQIVND (reference sequence). This CDR3 is built from 15 residues. CDR3 sequence reads: CASSIGRGASYEQYF. The CDR3 DNA reads as TGTGCCAGTAGTATCGGAAGGGGTGCAAGCTACGAGCAGTACTTC. Supplemented by reference TRBV19 and TRBJ2-7, the full variable domain reads DGGITQSPKYLFRKEGQNVTLSCEQNLNHDAMYWYRQDPGQGLRLIYYSQIVNDFQKGDIAEGYSVSREKKESFPLTVTSAQKNPTAFYLCASSIGRGASYEQYFGPGTRLTVT.

V is TRBV6-5 and J is TRBJ2-4, with 7 nucleotides matching TRBD1. Germline CDR1 and CDR2: MNHEY and SVGAGI. CDR3 length: 16 residues. The ends lost 4 bases at V and 0 bases at J; junction bases unmatched: 6. The CDR3 reads CASSFRDSLAKNIQYF. The CDR3 region has the DNA TGTGCCAGCAGTTTCCGGGACAGTCTAGCCAAAAACATTCAGTACTTC.

The J gene is TRBJ2-1, the V gene TRBV28; weak D call: TRBD1 (6 bases). This CDR3 is 12 amino acids long. V was pared by 8 bases and J by 14 bases, with 19 bases between. Germline assignment: CDR1 MDHEN and CDR2 SYDVKM. The CDR3 DNA is TGTGCCAGCTCATCTGGGGGCCTCCCCAAGTTCTTC. Amino acids: CASSSGGLPKFF.

The rearrangement links TRBV4-1 to TRBJ2-7, with 10 bases identical to TRBD1. CDR1 MGHRA and CDR2 YSYEKL come from the germline V gene. With 1 base clipped from V and 4 bases from J, the junction kept 4 bases outside the gene matches. The CDR3 has 15 amino acids. The DNA of the CDR3 is TGCGCCAGCAGCCAAGCCTCGGACAGGGGGTACGAGCAGTACTTC. Encoded protein: CASSQASDRGYEQYF.

The V gene is TRBV5-6, the J gene TRBJ1-1; D call uncertain. The CDR3 is 13 residues long. Per germline, CDR1 SGHDT and CDR2 YYEEEE. V was shortened by 4 bases and J by 4 bases, with 11 bases between the two germline ends. In DNA form, the CDR3 reads TGTGCCAGCAGCCCCGGTTGGGGCACTGAAGCTTTCTTT. Protein product: CASSPGWGTEAFF.

This clone showed up just a few times. The chain couples TRBV7-9 to TRBJ2-7, with D uncertain. The CDR3 runs to 13 residues. Trimming took 1 base from V and 4 from J, leaving 8 bases between them. Germline V gene data show CDR1 as SEHNR and CDR2 as FQNEAQ (reference sequence). The CDR3 region is CASSLGGYYEQYF. In nucleotides, the CDR3 is TGTGCCAGCAGCTTAGGGGGATATTACGAGCAGTACTTC.

The V and J genes are TRBV6-6 and TRBJ2-5; D perhaps matches TRBD1 (5 bases). Germline CDR1 MNHNY, CDR2 SVGAGI (reference sequence). The CDR3 has 14 residues. V was clipped by 0 bases and J by 2 bases, with 7 bases between them. CDR3 nucleotide sequence: TGTGCCAGCAGTTACTCGACAGCACAAGAGACCCAGTACTTC. It encodes CASSYSTAQETQYF.

This chain links TRBV6-1 with TRBJ1-1; a possible D gene is TRBD1 (5 bases). This CDR3 has 12 residues. Trimming stripped 6 bases from V and 11 bases from J, with 16 bases between. Per the germline V gene, CDR1 is MNHNS and CDR2 is SASEGT. CDR3 nucleotides: TGTGCCAGCAGCCCTATGGGGCAGTGGGCTTTCTTT. Amino acid sequence: CASSPMGQWAFF.

This clone was detected a few times. The genes are TRBV29-1 and TRBJ1-2; no firm D call. This CDR3 is built from 10 residues. The germline gives CDR1 SQVTM, CDR2 ANQGSEA. V lost 0 bases and J lost 7, with 3 bases in between. In DNA, the CDR3 is TGCAGCGTTGAAGATCGTGGCTACACCTTC. Residues: CSVEDRGYTF. The variable domain in full, completed from reference TRBV29-1 and TRBJ1-2, reads SAVISQKPSRDICQRGTSLTIQCQVDSQVTMMFWYRQQPGQSLTLIATANQGSEATYESGFVIDKFPISRPNLTFSTLTVSNMSPEDSSIYLCSVEDRGYTFGSGTRLTVV.

The table lists this clone with a few counts. The chain combines TRBV5-6 with TRBJ1-1, with D maybe TRBD1 (5 bases). This CDR3 is 13 amino acids long. Trimming cost V 0 bases and J 10 bases, with 13 bases left between them. The V gene's germline CDR1 is SGHDT and CDR2 YYEEEE. The CDR3 DNA reads TGTGCCAGCAGCTTGGTCCGGGACCTCGGAGCTTTCTTT. Translated, it gives CASSLVRDLGAFF.

The chain employs TRBV19 and TRBJ2-3; D remains unclear. Germline loops: CDR1 LNHDA, CDR2 SQIVND (reference sequence). The CDR3 has 13 amino acids. Trimming pared 5 bases from V and 2 bases from J, leaving 8 bases between. The CDR3 loop reads CASSPIPTDTQYF. The CDR3 DNA reads as TGTGCCAGTAGTCCGATACCCACAGATACGCAGTATTTT.

The chain couples TRBV6-5 to TRBJ1-6; maybe TRBD1 (5 bases). V lost 2 bases, J lost 10 bases, and 12 bases lay in between. The CDR3 consists of 14 residues. Germline CDR1 is MNHEY and CDR2 is SVGAGI. This CDR3 reads CASSYGTVYSPLHF. The CDR3 bases are TGTGCCAGCAGTTACGGGACCGTTTACTCACCCCTCCACTTT.

This clone was seen more than once but under ten times. The chain recombines TRBV7-9 with TRBJ2-7; D remains unclear. Trimming took 2 bases from V and 3 from J, leaving 11 bases between them. The CDR3 totals 14 residues. The germline gives CDR1 SEHNR, CDR2 FQNEAQ (reference sequence). The CDR3 is CASSLSLLGYEQYF. The CDR3 bases are TGTGCCAGCAGCTTAAGTCTCCTAGGCTACGAGCAGTACTTC.

CDR3 coding DNA: TGCAGCGTTAGGCCGGAAAACCACTACGAGCAGTACTTC. Translation gives CSVRPENHYEQYF. The rearrangement uses TRBV29-1 and TRBJ2-7; D is uncertain. The CDR3 extends over 13 amino acids. The germline gives CDR1 SQVTM, CDR2 ANQGSEA. Trimming stripped 5 bases from V and 3 bases from J, with 14 bases between.